This TCR beta chain was identified in a study of molecular identifiers for immune sequencing clone quantification. In preparing bulk TCR libraries, previously described methods and listed TCR primers were used. From the PCR reads, TCRdb called clonotypes with MiXCR, one entry per CDR3 protein. The sample lists tens of thousands of distinct CDR3 sequences, roughly 24% occurring once. With 10%, 30% or 50% of RNA, about 20,000 to 1,100,000 naive CD8 T cells were sequenced. Based on a CD8+CD4-CCR7+CD45RA+ profile, naive CD8 T cells were sorted. As concerns this clonotype: A read error is possible here, since a much larger clone lies one base away. In this CDR3 the conserved last residue, phenylalanine or tryptophan, is missing, so a read error is likely.

The TCR originated in a human donor in good health. Some libraries in this study had Jurkat cell RNA spiked in. The sequenced sample was naive CD8+ T cells from blood, with Jurkat cell RNA spiked in. Subset indicated: FACS-sorted CD8+CD4-CCR7+CD45RA+ naive T cells.

In nucleotides, the CDR3 is TGCGCCAGCAGCCAAGATCCAGGGGTATACACCATATATTCT. Translated: CASSQDPGVYTIYS. The chain employs TRBV4-3 and TRBJ1-3, with D possibly matching TRBD1 (6 bases). The germline CDR1 and CDR2 sequences are LGHNA and YSLEER. Deletions cut 0 bases from V and 8 bases from J, with 11 bases between. This CDR3 contains 14 residues.